This T cell receptor (beta chain) was sequenced during a study of radiotherapy plus CTLA-4 blockade in lung cancer. Study-wide results and limits: Radiotherapy plus ipilimumab was followed by expansion in blood of tumor-derived TCR clones.

This clone came up once. Its antigen remains unknown. Sequenced by immunoSEQ multiplex PCR; TCRdb stores in-frame clones only, minus some. The profile shows 70,000 to 85,000 clones, 74% of them singletons. The CDR3 totals 14 residues. In germline, CDR1 is SGHRS, CDR2 YFSETQ. Trimming took 4 bases from V and 1 from J; bases not matched to a gene: 3. V usage is TRBV5-1 and J usage is TRBJ2-5; 8 nucleotides match TRBD2. Here the sequenced sample was peripheral blood, taken from a patient treated with radiotherapy plus ipilimumab. This receptor was taken from a human donor with non-small cell lung cancer whose response to radiotherapy plus ipilimumab could not be evaluated. CDR3 coding DNA: TGCGCCAGCAGCGTAGCGGGGCCCCAAGAGACCCAGTACTTC. This gives the protein CASSVAGPQETQYF. The whole variable domain, remainder taken from reference TRBV5-1 and TRBJ2-5, is KAGVTQTPRYLIKTRGQQVTLSCSPISGHRSVSWYQQTPGQGLQFLFEYFSETQRNKGNFPGRFSGRQFSNSRSEMNVSTLELGDSALYLCASSVAGPQETQYFGPGTRLLVL.